This TCR beta chain was obtained from a study of T-cell reconstitution after alpha-beta-depleted transplantation in children. This CDR3 is built from 14 residues. V dropped 1 base and J dropped 1 base, with 10 bases sitting between them. CDR1 and CDR2 from the germline V gene are DFQATT and SNEGSKA (reference sequence). TCRbeta library preparation incorporated unique molecular identifiers. Using its own MiXCR run on the PCR reads, TCRdb lists one record per CDR3 protein. The sample yields hundreds of thousands of distinct CDR3 sequences, around 15% seen once. The rearrangement links TRBV20-1 to TRBJ2-5; D possibly corresponds to TRBD2 (5 bases). Sequences were derived from PBMCs, mostly from graft donor cells, sampled 360 days after TCRalphabeta/CD19-depleted stem cell transplant. The source is a male patient between 5 and 17 years old who had a stem cell transplant for acute lymphoblastic leukemia, so the T cells may come from the graft donor. CDR3 DNA sequence: TGCAGTGCTAGAGCTAGCTTGGGCCAAGAGACCCAGTACTTC. It encodes CSARASLGQETQYF.